This entry describes one T cell receptor beta chain. Reanalyzing the 5' RACE reads, TCRdb keeps one entry per CDR3 protein, without DNA. The listing contains under 35,000 distinct CDR3 sequences. Germline loops: CDR1 SGHTA, CDR2 FQGTGA. The CDR3 is 12 residues long. The data stem from a study of T cells expressing NK-cell markers. The sample consisted of blood T cells: a sorted CD56 or NKG2C T cell subset, CD4+ or CD8+ T cells, or bulk PBMC T cells (not recorded which). J is TRBJ2-2 and V is TRBV7-3. The source of this sequence is a woman aged 18 to 75 in good health. CDR3 sequence reads: CASSDLTGELFF.